Each of the 25 T cell receptor beta chains below was sequenced from the same sample in a study of blood T cells in healthy people across ages. Alongside a J-beta primer mix, a sample-barcoded 5' primer served in a second PCR lasting 7 to 11 cycles. TCRdb called the 5' RACE reads again in MiXCR, with one record for every CDR3 protein. The sample yields 2 million or so distinct CDR3 sequences, roughly 50% seen once. The sample comprised blood. The source of these receptors is a woman aged 40-49 years in good health.

CDR3 loop: CSADGIGTGNYEQYF. The CDR3 region has the DNA TGCAGTGCTGATGGGATCGGGACAGGGAACTACGAGCAGTACTTC. The chain links TRBV20-1 to TRBJ2-7; 9 nucleotides align to TRBD1. This CDR3 contains 15 residues. The ends lost 5 bases at V and 3 bases at J; junction bases unmatched: 11. Germline V gives CDR1 DFQATT, CDR2 SNEGSKA (reference sequence).

In regard to this clonotype: Possible read error: a much larger clone is one base away. The rearrangement links TRBV20-1 to TRBJ1-2; D is unclear. The CDR3 runs 10 residues. The V gene lost 6 bases and the J gene lost 10 bases, with 12 bases spanning the gap. CDR1 is DFQATT and CDR2 is SNEGSKA in the germline V gene (reference sequence). The DNA for the CDR3 is TGCAGTGCCCCCAACGACGCCTACACCTTC. It translates to CSAPNDAYTF.

V usage is TRBV5-1 and J usage is TRBJ1-5; the D is unclear. Germline values: CDR1 SGHRS, CDR2 YFSETQ. The CDR3 spans 16 residues. Trimming pared 0 bases from V and 0 bases from J, leaving 10 bases between. The CDR3 DNA reads as TGCGCCAGCAGCTTGGGGCCGGTCCTTAGCAATCAGCCCCAGCATTTT. Its protein product is CASSLGPVLSNQPQHF.

This clonotype was seen more than once but under ten times. The genes are TRBV12-3 or TRBV12-4 and TRBJ2-5, with D possibly TRBD1 on 5 matching bases. The length of the CDR3 is 13 residues. V dropped 8 bases and J dropped 9 bases, with 19 bases sitting between them. The CDR3 protein is CASLSRVVGAQYF. CDR3 in DNA: TGTGCCAGCCTCTCCAGGGTAGTAGGGGCCCAGTACTTC.

The chain has TRBV5-1 and TRBJ2-5; TRBD2 agrees at 10 bases. V was clipped by 3 bases and J by 5 bases; unmatched bases: 7. Per germline, CDR1 SGHRS and CDR2 YFSETQ. The CDR3 spans 15 residues. The CDR3 DNA reads as TGCGCCAGCAGCTCTGGAGCGGGGGGGCCTGAGACCCAGTACTTC. As protein: CASSSGAGGPETQYF. The full variable domain, rest sourced from reference TRBV5-1 and TRBJ2-5, is KAGVTQTPRYLIKTRGQQVTLSCSPISGHRSVSWYQQTPGQGLQFLFEYFSETQRNKGNFPGRFSGRQFSNSRSEMNVSTLELGDSALYLCASSSGAGGPETQYFGPGTRLLVL.

This clonotype has only a few counts. The gene calls are TRBV6-5 and TRBJ1-5; TRBD1 matches 8 bases. Per the germline V gene, CDR1 is MNHEY and CDR2 is SVGAGI. The J segment lost 0 bases and the V segment lost 6 bases, leaving 4 bases of the junction unmatched. The CDR3 contains 15 residues. The CDR3 loop reads CASSHGQGSNQPQHF. The CDR3 DNA reads TGTGCCAGCAGCCACGGACAGGGTAGCAATCAGCCCCAGCATTTT.

The chain uses TRBV7-2 and TRBJ1-6; D call uncertain. This CDR3 spans 15 amino acids. CDR1 is SGHTA, CDR2 FQGNSA, per germline. V lost 1 base and J 0 bases, leaving 4 bases between the germline ends. The CDR3 spells CASSLDGSYNSPLHF. The DNA of the CDR3 is TGTGCCAGCAGCTTAGATGGCTCCTATAATTCACCCCTCCACTTT.

The gene calls are TRBV19 and TRBJ2-3; 7 bases line up with TRBD1. Looked up from germline, CDR1 is LNHDA and CDR2 is SQIVND (reference sequence). The CDR3 contains 17 residues. V dropped 5 bases and J dropped 0; count of bases not matched to a gene: 11. The CDR3 region is CASSSIPTGPSTDTQYF. In nucleotides, the CDR3 is TGTGCCAGTAGTTCAATCCCGACAGGGCCAAGCACAGATACGCAGTATTTT.

The gene calls are TRBV6-5 and TRBJ2-3; TRBD2 matches at 14 bases. V lost 0 bases and J lost 6; bases outside the gene matches: 11. This CDR3 has 19 residues. In germline, CDR1 is MNHEY, CDR2 SVGAGI. The CDR3 region has the DNA TGTGCCAGCAGTTACTCGAGTACGGGACTAGCGGGGGCACACGATACGCAGTATTTT. It yields the protein CASSYSSTGLAGAHDTQYF.

CDR3 bases: TGTGCCAGCAGCTTTAGGGACGGACTCACAGATACGCAGTATTTT. Amino acids: CASSFRDGLTDTQYF. The rearrangement joins TRBV5-6 to TRBJ2-3; either TRBD1 or TRBD2 may fit D (5 bases each). The V and J ends lost 2 bases and 2 bases respectively, with 12 bases between them. This CDR3 contains 15 residues. Germline CDR1 and CDR2: SGHDT and YYEEEE.

This chain uses TRBV7-2 with TRBJ1-2; D unresolved. The CDR3 is made up of 13 amino acids. The V and J ends lost 5 bases and 5 bases respectively, with 12 bases between them. Germline lookup yields CDR1 SGHTA and CDR2 FQGNSA. CDR3 coding DNA: TGTGCCAGCAGCCATGGACGGGTGTATGGCTACACCTTC. It codes for CASSHGRVYGYTF. Full variable domain (missing parts from reference TRBV7-2 and TRBJ1-2): GAGVSQSPSNKVTEKGKDVELRCDPISGHTALYWYRQSLGQGLEFLIYFQGNSAPDKSGLPSDRFSAERTGGSVSTLTIQRTQQEDSAVYLCASSHGRVYGYTFGSGTRLTVV.

The rearrangement links TRBV5-1 to TRBJ2-5; D ambiguous. Germline V gene lookup returns CDR1 SGHRS and CDR2 YFSETQ. The CDR3 spans 13 residues. Trimming cost V 3 bases and J 2 bases, with 8 bases left between them. CDR3 protein: CASSSFIQETQYF. The CDR3 DNA sequence: TGCGCCAGCAGCTCCTTCATTCAAGAGACCCAGTACTTC.

V gene TRBV27 combines with J gene TRBJ2-7; the D gene is possibly TRBD1 (6 bases). Trimming pared 4 bases from V and 0 bases from J, leaving 19 bases between. Per the germline V gene, CDR1 is MNHEY and CDR2 is SMNVEV (reference sequence). This CDR3 is 17 amino acids long. This CDR3 reads CASSYVPRRGNSYEQYF. DNA of the CDR3: TGTGCCAGCAGTTACGTCCCGCGAAGGGGGAACTCCTACGAGCAGTACTTC.

The rearrangement links TRBV5-1 to TRBJ1-1; possibly TRBD1 for D (5 bases). Trimming shortened V by 3 bases and J by 1 base, and 13 bases separated the two germline ends. CDR1 SGHRS and CDR2 YFSETQ come from the germline V gene. This CDR3 has 15 residues. The CDR3 spells CASSSSGTRNTEAFF. CDR3 coding DNA: TGCGCCAGCAGCTCCTCCGGGACGAGGAACACTGAAGCTTTCTTT.

This clonotype was picked up a small number of times. This chain links TRBV7-2 with TRBJ2-3; the D is unclear. Germline V gene lookup returns CDR1 SGHTA and CDR2 FQGNSA. V lost 5 bases and J lost 1, with 13 bases in between. The CDR3 is 15 residues long. The CDR3 bases are TGTGCCAGCAGCCCCTGGGTCAGCGGCACAGATACGCAGTATTTT. Translated: CASSPWVSGTDTQYF.

The table lists this clonotype with a few counts. CDR3 in DNA: TGTGCCACCAGCGAACTTGGGTCAGATACGCAGTATTTT. Residues: CATSELGSDTQYF. This chain uses TRBV24-1 with TRBJ2-3, with D hard to call. The CDR3 sequence is 13 residues long. The V end was cut by 7 bases, the J end by 4 bases, with 11 bases between. CDR1 is KGHDR, CDR2 SFDVKD, per germline.

J is TRBJ2-7 and V is TRBV20-1, with a possible D match to TRBD1 (6 bases). The J call is doubtful: the DNA matches TRBJ2-5 better. Germline V gives CDR1 DFQATT, CDR2 SNEGSKA (reference sequence). This CDR3 has 15 residues. The CDR3 loop reads CSARDRLGAGETQYF. The CDR3 nucleotides read TGCAGTGCTAGAGATAGGTTGGGGGCAGGGGAGACCCAGTACTTC.

The CDR3 reads CSARAGLPQHF. DNA of the CDR3: TGCAGTGCTAGAGCAGGACTGCCCCAGCATTTT. The chain joins TRBV20-1 to TRBJ1-5; D is unresolved. Germline V gene sequence: CDR1 DFQATT, CDR2 SNEGSKA (reference sequence). The CDR3 covers 11 residues. The V end lost 1 base, the J end lost 9 bases, and 7 bases lay between the germline ends.

CDR3 region: CASSTTLQGYEQFF. CDR3 DNA sequence: TGTGCCAGCAGCACTACCCTCCAGGGCTATGAGCAGTTCTTC. The J gene is TRBJ2-1, the V gene TRBV7-2, with a tentative D call TRBD1 (5 bases). The V end was cut by 5 bases, the J end by 8 bases, with 16 bases between. Germline CDR1 and CDR2: SGHTA and FQGNSA. CDR3 size: 14 residues.

V usage is TRBV7-3 and J usage is TRBJ2-1; 11 positions match TRBD2. J was trimmed by 6 bases and V by 3 bases; bases with no gene match: 4. There are 15 residues in the CDR3. The germline gives CDR1 SGHTA, CDR2 FQGTGA. The CDR3: CASSFTSGGSNEQFF. DNA of the CDR3: TGTGCCAGCAGCTTCACTAGCGGGGGCTCCAATGAGCAGTTCTTC.

The chain's CDR3 is CASSSSDPGRKNIQYF. CDR3 coding DNA: TGTGCCAGCAGCTCAAGCGACCCGGGACGAAAAAACATTCAGTACTTC. The V and J genes are TRBV7-2 and TRBJ2-4, with D perhaps TRBD1 or TRBD2 (5 bases each). V shed 4 bases and J shed 4 bases, with 17 bases lying between them. This CDR3 contains 16 residues. CDR1 and CDR2 (germline): SGHTA, FQGNSA.

The chain joins TRBV5-5 to TRBJ1-1; no clear D. V lost 2 bases and J 4 bases, leaving 12 bases between the germline ends. Germline CDR1 is SGHKS and CDR2 is YYEKEE (reference sequence). This CDR3 has 14 residues. CDR3 nucleotide sequence: TGTGCCAGCAGCTTTAGTTTGACGAGCACTGAAGCTTTCTTT. This codes for CASSFSLTSTEAFF. The full variable domain, rest sourced from reference TRBV5-5 and TRBJ1-1, is DAGVTQSPTHLIKTRGQQVTLRCSPISGHKSVSWYQQVLGQGPQFIFQYYEKEERGRGNFPDRFSARQFPNYSSELNVNALLLGDSALYLCASSFSLTSTEAFFGQGTRLTVV.

This clonotype has only a few counts. J is TRBJ2-7 and V is TRBV28, with TRBD2 matching 8 bases. The J segment lost 7 bases and the V segment lost 6 bases, leaving 20 bases of the junction unmatched. CDR3 size: 17 residues. CDR1 and CDR2 (germline): MDHEN, SYDVKM. The CDR3 protein is CASSVPSLAGPGYEQYF. In DNA, the CDR3 is TGTGCCAGCAGCGTACCATCCTTAGCGGGGCCAGGTTATGAGCAGTACTTC.

The chain uses TRBV29-1 and TRBJ2-3; D might be TRBD2 (7 bases). CDR1 and CDR2 from the germline V gene are SQVTM and ANQGSEA. This CDR3 is 20 amino acids long. Between the trimmed V and J ends, which lost 0 bases and 3 bases, there was a span of 28 bases. CDR3: CSVEDAPTARGDYWTDTQYF. The CDR3 nucleotides are TGCAGCGTTGAAGATGCTCCGACGGCGAGGGGGGACTATTGGACAGATACGCAGTATTTT.

The J gene is TRBJ1-2, the V gene TRBV28, with 8 bases fitting TRBD1. The CDR3 contains 14 residues. Germline CDR1 and CDR2: MDHEN and SYDVKM. The V gene end was trimmed by 7 bases and the J gene end by 2 bases; junction bases not matched to a gene: 6. Written as DNA, the CDR3 is TGTGCCAGCATCGCCCAGGGGGCGAACTATGGCTACACCTTC. This gives the protein CASIAQGANYGYTF.